These 5 T cell receptor beta chains originate from one sample sequenced in a study of OX40 agonist ivuxolimab in advanced cancers. Repertoires were generated with immunoSEQ multiplex PCR, while TCRdb's copy carries only in-frame clones and drops some. The table includes 50,000 to 80,000 clones, 75% to 95% detected once. Specimen: CD4+ or CD8+ T cells sorted from blood, collected in a trial of the OX40 agonist ivuxolimab. The receptors shown here come from an adult with an advanced solid tumor such as melanoma, head and neck, liver or kidney cancer.

This chain joins TRBV28 and TRBJ1-1; unclear D gene. Germline CDR1 MDHEN, CDR2 SYDVKM. V lost 4 bases and J lost 8, with 11 bases in between. The CDR3 has 12 residues. CDR3 sequence: CASSSPPREAFF. The CDR3 nucleotides read TGTGCCAGCAGTTCCCCTCCGAGGGAAGCTTTCTTT.

To note about this clone: Other DNA sequences in the sample encode the same CDR3. This sequence joins TRBV5-1 and TRBJ2-5, with 7 bases fitting TRBD2. Germline values: CDR1 SGHRS, CDR2 YFSETQ. The CDR3 covers 15 residues. V was clipped by 8 bases and J by 4 bases; unmatched bases: 14. The CDR3 region has the DNA TGCGCCAGTAGCCCCGGTCCGGGGGGAGGAGAGACCCAGTACTTC. This encodes CASSPGPGGGETQYF.

The V and J genes are TRBV29-1 and TRBJ2-1, with 8 bases lining up with TRBD2. V shed 5 bases, J shed 6 bases, and the junction held 9 bases outside the gene matches. The CDR3 covers 14 residues. Germline CDR1 reads SQVTM; CDR2 reads ANQGSEA. The CDR3 protein is CSVPEAGVFNEQFF. CDR3 DNA sequence: TGCAGCGTTCCGGAAGCGGGAGTCTTCAATGAGCAGTTCTTC.

The V and J genes are TRBV5-1 and TRBJ2-3, with 8 bases lining up with TRBD1. The CDR3 is 15 amino acids. Looked up from germline, CDR1 is SGHRS and CDR2 is YFSETQ. Unmatched junction bases numbered 2, after V lost 0 bases and J lost 2 bases. CDR3 loop: CASSLEGQATDTQYF. CDR3 bases: TGCGCCAGCAGCTTGGAGGGACAGGCCACAGATACGCAGTATTTT.

The genes are TRBV5-1 and TRBJ1-1; D may be TRBD1 (6 bases). There are 14 residues in the CDR3. Trimming left V 1 base short and J 1 base short, with 8 bases between. Germline lookup yields CDR1 SGHRS and CDR2 YFSETQ. CDR3 region: CASSLTGTNTEAFF. The CDR3 nucleotides are TGCGCCAGCAGCTTGACAGGGACGAACACTGAAGCTTTCTTT.